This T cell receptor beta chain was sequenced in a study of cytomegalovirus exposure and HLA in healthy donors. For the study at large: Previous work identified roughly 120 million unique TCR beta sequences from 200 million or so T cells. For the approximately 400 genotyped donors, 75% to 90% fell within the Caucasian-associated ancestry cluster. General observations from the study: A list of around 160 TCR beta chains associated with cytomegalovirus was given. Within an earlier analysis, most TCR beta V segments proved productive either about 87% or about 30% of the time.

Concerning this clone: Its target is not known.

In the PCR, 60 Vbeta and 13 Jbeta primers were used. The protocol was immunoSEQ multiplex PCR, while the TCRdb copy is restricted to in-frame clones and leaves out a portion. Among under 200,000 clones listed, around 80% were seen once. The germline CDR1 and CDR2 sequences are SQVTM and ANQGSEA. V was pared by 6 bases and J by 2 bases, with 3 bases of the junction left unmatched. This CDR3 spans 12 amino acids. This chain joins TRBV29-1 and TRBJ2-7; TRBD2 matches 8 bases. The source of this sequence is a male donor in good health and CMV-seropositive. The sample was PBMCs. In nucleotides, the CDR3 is TGCAGCGTCGAGGGACTAGCCTACGAGCAGTACTTC. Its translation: CSVEGLAYEQYF.